This T cell receptor beta chain originates from a study of cytomegalovirus exposure and HLA in healthy donors. Notes on the study in general: Researchers reported in a later analysis that a missense DCLRE1C variant was tied to TCR beta V- and J-gene trimming. The classifier, whose performance was assessed in both the original and validation cohorts, reportedly diagnosed cytomegalovirus status with high specificity and sensitivity. TCR beta sequences numbering 15,000 to 20,000 were associated with HLA alleles at 0.05 false discovery rate in a later analysis.

13 Jbeta primers and 60 Vbeta primers were used for the PCR. The protocol was immunoSEQ multiplex PCR, while the TCRdb copy is restricted to in-frame clones and leaves out a portion. Found here are about 160,000 clones, roughly 70% of them singletons; the top ten hold roughly 3%. The CDR3 sequence is 14 residues long. Looked up from germline, CDR1 is SGHVS and CDR2 is FNYEAQ. J was trimmed by 4 bases and V by 1 base; bases with no gene match: 1. Note on this clone: What it binds is unknown.

The sequence was collected from a woman in her forties or fifties in good health and CMV-seropositive. The gene calls are TRBV7-6 and TRBJ2-1; TRBD2 agrees at 7 bases. What was sequenced was PBMCs. CDR3 nucleotide sequence: TGTGCCAGCAGCTTAGGGGGGGGGTACAATGAGCAGTTCTTC. Its translation: CASSLGGGYNEQFF.